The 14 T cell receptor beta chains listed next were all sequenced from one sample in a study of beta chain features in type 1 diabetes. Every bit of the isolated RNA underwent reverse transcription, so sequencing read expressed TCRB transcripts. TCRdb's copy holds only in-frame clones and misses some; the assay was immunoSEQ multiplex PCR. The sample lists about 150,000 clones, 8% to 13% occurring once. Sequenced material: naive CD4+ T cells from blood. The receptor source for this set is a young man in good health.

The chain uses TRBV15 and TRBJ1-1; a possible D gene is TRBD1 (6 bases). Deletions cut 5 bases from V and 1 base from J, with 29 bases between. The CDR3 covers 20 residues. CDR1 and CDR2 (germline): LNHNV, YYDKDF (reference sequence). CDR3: CATSRRDTGRLRGKNTEAFF. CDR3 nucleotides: TGTGCCACCAGCCGCCGGGACACGGGCCGCTTACGGGGAAAGAACACTGAAGCTTTCTTT.

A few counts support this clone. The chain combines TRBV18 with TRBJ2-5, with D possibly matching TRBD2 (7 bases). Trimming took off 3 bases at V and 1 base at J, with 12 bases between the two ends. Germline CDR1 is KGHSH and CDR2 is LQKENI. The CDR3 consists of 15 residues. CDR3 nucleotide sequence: TGTGCCAGCTCACCTATTGCGGGGGCCCAAGAGACCCAGTACTTC. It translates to CASSPIAGAQETQYF.

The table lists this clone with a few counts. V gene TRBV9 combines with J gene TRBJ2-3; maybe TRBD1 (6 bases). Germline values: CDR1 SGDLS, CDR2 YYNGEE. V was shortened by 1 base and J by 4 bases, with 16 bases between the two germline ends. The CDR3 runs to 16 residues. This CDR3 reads CASSVYGDEGADTQYF. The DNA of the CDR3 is TGTGCCAGCAGCGTATACGGGGATGAGGGGGCAGATACGCAGTATTTT.

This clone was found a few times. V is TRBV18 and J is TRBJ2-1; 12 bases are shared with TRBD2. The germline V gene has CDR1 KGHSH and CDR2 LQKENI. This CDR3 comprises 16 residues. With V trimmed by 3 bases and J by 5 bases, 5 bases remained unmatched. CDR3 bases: TGTGCCAGCTCACCCTCCGGGACTAGCGGGCACAATGAGCAGTTCTTC. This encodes CASSPSGTSGHNEQFF. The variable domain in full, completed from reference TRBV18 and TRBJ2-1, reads NAGVMQNPRHLVRRRGQEARLRCSPMKGHSHVYWYRQLPEEGLKFMVYLQKENIIDESGMPKERFSAEFPKEGPSILRIQQVVRGDSAAYFCASSPSGTSGHNEQFFGPGTRLTVL.

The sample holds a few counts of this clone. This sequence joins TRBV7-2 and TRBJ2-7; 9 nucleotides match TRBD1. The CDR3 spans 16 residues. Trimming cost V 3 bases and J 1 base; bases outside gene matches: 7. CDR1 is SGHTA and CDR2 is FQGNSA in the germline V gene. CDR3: CASSFRQGVISYEQYF. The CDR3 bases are TGTGCCAGCAGCTTCCGACAGGGGGTCATATCCTACGAGCAGTACTTC.

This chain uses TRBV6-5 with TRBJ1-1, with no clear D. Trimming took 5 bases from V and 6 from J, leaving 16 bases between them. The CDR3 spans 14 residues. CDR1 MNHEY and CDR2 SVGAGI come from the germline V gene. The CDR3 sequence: CASSEYGQNAEAFF. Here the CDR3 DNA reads TGTGCCAGCAGTGAATATGGGCAGAATGCTGAAGCTTTCTTT.

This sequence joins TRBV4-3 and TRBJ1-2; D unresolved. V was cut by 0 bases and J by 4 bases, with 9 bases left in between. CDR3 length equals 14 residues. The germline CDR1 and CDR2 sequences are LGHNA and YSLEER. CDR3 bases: TGCGCCAGCAGCCAAGAATCCCTCCCCTATGGCTACACCTTC. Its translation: CASSQESLPYGYTF.

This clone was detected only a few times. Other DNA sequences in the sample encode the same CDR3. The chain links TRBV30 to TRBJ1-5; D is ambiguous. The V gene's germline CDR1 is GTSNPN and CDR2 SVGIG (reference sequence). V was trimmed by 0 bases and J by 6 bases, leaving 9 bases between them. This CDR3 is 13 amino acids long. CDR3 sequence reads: CAWSVLGGQPQHF. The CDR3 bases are TGTGCCTGGAGTGTACTGGGAGGTCAGCCCCAGCATTTT.

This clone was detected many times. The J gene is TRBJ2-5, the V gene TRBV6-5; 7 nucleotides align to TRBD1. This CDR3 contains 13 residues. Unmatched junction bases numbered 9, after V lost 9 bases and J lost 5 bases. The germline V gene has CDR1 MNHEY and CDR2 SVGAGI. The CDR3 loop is CASTTGQRETQYF. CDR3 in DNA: TGTGCCAGTACCACGGGACAGCGGGAGACCCAGTACTTC.

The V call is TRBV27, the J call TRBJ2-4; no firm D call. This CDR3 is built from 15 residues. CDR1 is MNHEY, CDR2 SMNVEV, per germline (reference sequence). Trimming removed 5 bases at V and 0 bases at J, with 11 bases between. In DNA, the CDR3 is TGTGCCAGCAGTCCCCCCCCACTAGCCAAAAACATTCAGTACTTC. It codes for CASSPPPLAKNIQYF.

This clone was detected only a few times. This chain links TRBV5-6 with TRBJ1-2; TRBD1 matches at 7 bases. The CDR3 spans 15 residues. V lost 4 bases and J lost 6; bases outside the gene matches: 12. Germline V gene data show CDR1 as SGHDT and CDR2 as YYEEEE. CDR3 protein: CASSAYSQGYHGYTF. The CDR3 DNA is TGTGCCAGCAGCGCATACTCACAGGGGTACCATGGCTACACCTTC. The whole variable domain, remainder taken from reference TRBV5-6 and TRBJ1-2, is DAGVTQSPTHLIKTRGQQVTLRCSPKSGHDTVSWYQQALGQGPQFIFQYYEEEERQRGNFPDRFSGHQFPNYSSELNVNALLLGDSALYLCASSAYSQGYHGYTFGSGTRLTVV.

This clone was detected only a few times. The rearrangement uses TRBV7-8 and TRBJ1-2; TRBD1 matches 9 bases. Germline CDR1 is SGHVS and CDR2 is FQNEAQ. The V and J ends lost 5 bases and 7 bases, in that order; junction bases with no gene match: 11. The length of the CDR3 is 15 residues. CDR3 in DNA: TGTGCCAGCAGCGTCCGGGACAGGGATTCCGCTGGCTACACCTTC. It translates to CASSVRDRDSAGYTF.

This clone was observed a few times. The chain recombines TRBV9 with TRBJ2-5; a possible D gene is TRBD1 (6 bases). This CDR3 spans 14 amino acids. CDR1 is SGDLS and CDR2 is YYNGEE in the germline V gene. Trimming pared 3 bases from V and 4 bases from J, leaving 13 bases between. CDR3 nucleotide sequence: TGTGCCAGCAGCGGGACAGTAGCCTCAGAGACCCAGTACTTC. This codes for CASSGTVASETQYF. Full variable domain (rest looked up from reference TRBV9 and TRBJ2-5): DSGVTQTPKHLITATGQRVTLRCSPRSGDLSVYWYQQSLDQGLQFLIQYYNGEERAKGNILERFSAQQFPDLHSELNLSSLELGDSALYFCASSGTVASETQYFGPGTRLLVL.

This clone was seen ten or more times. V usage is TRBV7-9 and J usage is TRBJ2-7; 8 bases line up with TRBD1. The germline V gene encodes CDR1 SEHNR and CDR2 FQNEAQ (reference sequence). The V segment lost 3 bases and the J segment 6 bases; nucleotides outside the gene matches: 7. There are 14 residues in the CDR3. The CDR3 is CASSLDREVIEQYF. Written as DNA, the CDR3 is TGTGCCAGCAGCTTGGACAGGGAGGTCATCGAGCAGTACTTC.